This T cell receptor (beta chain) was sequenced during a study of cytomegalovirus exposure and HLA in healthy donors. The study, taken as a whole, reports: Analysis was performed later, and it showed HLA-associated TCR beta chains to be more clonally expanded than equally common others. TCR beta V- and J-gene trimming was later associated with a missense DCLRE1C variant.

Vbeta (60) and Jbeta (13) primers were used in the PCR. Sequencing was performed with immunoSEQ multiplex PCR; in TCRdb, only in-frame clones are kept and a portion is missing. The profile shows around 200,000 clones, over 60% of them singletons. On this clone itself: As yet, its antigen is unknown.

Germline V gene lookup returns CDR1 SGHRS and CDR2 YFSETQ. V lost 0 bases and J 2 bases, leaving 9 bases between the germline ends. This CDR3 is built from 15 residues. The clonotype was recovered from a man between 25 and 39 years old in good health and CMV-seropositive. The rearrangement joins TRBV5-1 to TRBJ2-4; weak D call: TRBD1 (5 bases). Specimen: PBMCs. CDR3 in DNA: TGCGCCAGCAGCTTGGTAGGGGTAACCAAAAACATTCAGTACTTC. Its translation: CASSLVGVTKNIQYF.